The present TCR beta chain was sequenced within a study of blood T cell repertoires in COVID-19. Study at large: The samples span acute and convalescent COVID-19 from the United States, Italy and Spain. Nucleic acid was either cDNA or gDNA, and it came from T cells, B-cell-depleted T cells, or PBMCs.

Germline V gene data show CDR1 as SGHTA and CDR2 as FQGTGA. Trimming cost V 2 bases and J 9 bases; bases outside gene matches: 6. The CDR3 is 15 amino acids. In the study's own analysis: Reference gene primer amplification in the assay estimated nucleated cell counts. Assay used: immunoSEQ multiplex PCR; TCRdb lists only in-frame clones, some missing. V and J calls and clone size are copied from that table; D and trimming were computed from the DNA. Among fewer than 200,000 clones listed, 79% were seen once. Patients in Seattle were enrolled during active infection, then followed longitudinally. The V and J genes are TRBV7-3 and TRBJ2-1, with TRBD1 matching 11 bases. The TCR was taken from a woman aged 55-75 years with COVID-19, enrolled during active disease. The sequenced sample was peripheral blood. CDR3 region: CASSLSGQGAVEQFF. CDR3 sequence (DNA): TGTGCCAGCAGCTTATCTGGACAGGGGGCCGTTGAGCAGTTCTTC.